This T cell receptor beta chain was sequenced in a study of identifying expanded T cells in peripheral blood. Study observations and caveats: Clone count variance between approximately two-week samples rose with total template count.

Healthy donors had no documented immune events, such as infections, while sampled. CDR1 and CDR2 from the germline V gene are MNHEY and SVGAGI. CDR3 length equals 14 residues. Trimming left V 0 bases short and J 5 bases short, with 10 bases between. This clone was seen just once. Its specificity is unknown. TCRdb keeps only in-frame clones here, not all; method: immunoSEQ multiplex PCR. The profile shows about 85,000 clones, about nine tenths of them singletons. The receptor's source is a person aged 18 to 69 in good health. The sequenced sample consisted of blood. This rearrangement joins TRBV6-5 to TRBJ2-5, with a weak D call TRBD2 (6 bases). The CDR3 sequence: CASSYSQGGETQYF. CDR3 DNA: TGTGCCAGCAGTTACTCGCAAGGAGGGGAGACCCAGTACTTC.